The next 25 T cell receptor beta chains were all read from a single sample in a study of blood T cell repertoires in COVID-19 (dated by TCRdb to the early 2020s). The library came from the immunoSEQ multiplex PCR assay. In TCRdb, the immuneACCESS table is reduced to in-frame sequences with V and J assigned. These tables do not hold every clone; where another copy was compared, an unresolved V gene accounts for under half, and the others remain unexplained. Here the sample has approximately 280,000 clones; roughly 85% occur a single time. 2.5% of the sample belongs to the ten largest clones. The specimen was PBMCs or T cells enriched from blood (not recorded which). These receptor sequences come from a woman in her forties or fifties who had recovered from COVID-19.

This CDR3 reads CVRSKTGCPQPQHF. DNA of the CDR3: TGTGTCAGAAGCAAGACAGGGTGTCCTCAGCCCCAGCATTTT. This chain joins TRBV7-5 and TRBJ1-5; the DNA was not used to check the table's D call, TRBD1. TRBV7-5 is marked as a pseudogene. The CDR3 has 14 amino acids.

Remarks on this clone: At the DNA level, this CDR3 is encoded by other sequences in the same sample as well. The J gene is TRBJ2-5, the V gene TRBV30; D call uncertain. V lost 0 bases, J lost 5 bases, and 7 bases lay in between. Germline CDR1 reads GTSNPN; CDR2 reads SVGIG (reference sequence). The CDR3 has 12 residues. The CDR3 region is CAWSVLRETQYF. DNA for the CDR3: TGTGCCTGGAGTGTACTGCGGGAGACCCAGTACTTC.

The rearrangement joins TRBV6-1 to TRBJ1-2, with TRBD1 identical over 10 bases. Germline V gives CDR1 MNHNS, CDR2 SASEGT. This CDR3 comprises 16 residues. V was pared by 3 bases and J by 0 bases, with 4 bases of the junction left unmatched. The CDR3 bases are TGTGCCAGCAGTGAGGGACAGGGGTTAGCTAACTATGGCTACACCTTC. This encodes CASSEGQGLANYGYTF.

The chain has TRBV5-1 and TRBJ2-2, with D possibly being TRBD1 (7 bases). CDR1 and CDR2 from the germline V gene are SGHRS and YFSETQ. Trimming left V 0 bases short and J 4 bases short, with 10 bases between. The CDR3 extends over 15 amino acids. This CDR3 is CASSLVQGGTGELFF. CDR3 coding DNA: TGCGCCAGCAGCTTGGTTCAGGGGGGCACCGGGGAGCTGTTTTTT.

The V and J genes are TRBV10-2 and TRBJ2-2, with 8 bases aligning to TRBD1. In germline, CDR1 is WSHSY, CDR2 SAAADI. This CDR3 has 16 residues. The trim removed 5 bases at V and 0 bases at J, leaving 5 bases unmatched. CDR3 residues: CASSTSQGANTGELFF. The DNA for the CDR3 is TGCGCCAGCAGTACGTCACAGGGGGCGAACACCGGGGAGCTGTTTTTT.

This sequence joins TRBV5-1 and TRBJ1-2; TRBD1 agrees at 7 bases. CDR3 length equals 15 residues. Germline V lookup: CDR1 SGHRS, CDR2 YFSETQ. With V trimmed by 4 bases and J by 0 bases, 6 bases remained unmatched. The CDR3 loop reads CASSLGQEANYGYTF. The CDR3 DNA reads as TGCGCCAGCAGCCTCGGACAGGAAGCTAACTATGGCTACACCTTC.

V and J are TRBV28 and TRBJ1-2, with D maybe TRBD1 (6 bases). Between the trimmed V and J ends, which lost 6 bases and 4 bases, there was a span of 18 bases. Per the germline V gene, CDR1 is MDHEN and CDR2 is SYDVKM. This CDR3 region has 15 residues. CDR3 amino acids: CASSISAGDIYGYTF. The DNA of the CDR3 is TGTGCCAGCAGCATTTCCGCAGGGGACATCTATGGCTACACCTTC.

This clone was picked up a small number of times. The rearrangement uses TRBV12-5 and TRBJ2-1, with 11 bases identical to TRBD2. Looked up from germline, CDR1 is LGHNT and CDR2 is FRNRAP. The CDR3 is 15 amino acids. The V gene end was trimmed by 6 bases and the J gene end by 2 bases; junction bases not matched to a gene: 3. The CDR3 reads CASGPSGRTYNEQFF. The CDR3 nucleotides are TGTGCTAGTGGCCCTAGCGGGAGGACCTACAATGAGCAGTTCTTC.

V usage is TRBV28 and J usage is TRBJ2-3, with TRBD2 as a possible D gene (6 bases). The CDR3 contains 12 residues. Germline CDR1 reads MDHEN; CDR2 reads SYDVKM. V was shortened by 5 bases and J by 5 bases, with 8 bases between the two germline ends. CDR3 residues: CASSSSGDTQYF. The DNA for the CDR3 is TGTGCCAGCAGTAGTAGCGGAGATACGCAGTATTTT.

In its sample, this clone was seen a few times. The chain uses TRBV10-2 and TRBJ1-1; D remains ambiguous. This CDR3 has 15 residues. Germline values: CDR1 WSHSY, CDR2 SAAADI. V gave up 6 bases and J gave up 4 bases, with 18 bases separating them. This CDR3 reads CASSPGRGMGTEAFF. CDR3 sequence (DNA): TGCGCCAGCAGCCCTGGGAGAGGGATGGGCACTGAAGCTTTCTTT.

The chain uses TRBV7-9 and TRBJ1-1; D is perhaps TRBD1 (6 bases). Deletions cut 5 bases from V and 5 bases from J, with 18 bases between. Per the germline V gene, CDR1 is SEHNR and CDR2 is FQNEAQ (reference sequence). The CDR3 is 15 amino acids. CDR3 region: CASSALQGMRTEAFF. The CDR3 DNA reads as TGTGCCAGCAGCGCCCTACAGGGAATGAGGACTGAAGCTTTCTTT. Based on the CDR3 plus reference TRBV7-9 and TRBJ1-1, the full variable domain is DTGVSQNPRHKITKRGQNVTFRCDPISEHNRLYWYRQTLGQGPEFLTYFQNEAQLEKSRLLSDRFSAERPKGSFSTLEIQRTEQGDSAMYLCASSALQGMRTEAFFGQGTRLTVV.

This chain links TRBV11-3 with TRBJ2-1; 9 positions match TRBD1. Germline CDR1 SGHNT, CDR2 YENEEA. The ends lost 1 base at V and 6 bases at J; junction bases unmatched: 10. The CDR3 spans 17 residues. The CDR3 reads CASSLGRGQGVLNEQFF. The CDR3 coding sequence is TGTGCCAGCAGCTTAGGCCGGGGACAGGGAGTACTCAATGAGCAGTTCTTC. The full variable domain, with the rest looked up from reference TRBV11-3 and TRBJ2-1, is EAGVVQSPRYKIIEKKQPVAFWCNPISGHNTLYWYLQNLGQGPELLIRYENEEAVDDSQLPKDRFSAERLKGVDSTLKIQPAELGDSAVYLCASSLGRGQGVLNEQFFGPGTRLTVL.

The sample holds one count of this clone. The J gene is TRBJ1-6, the V gene TRBV2, with 8 nucleotides matching TRBD1. Germline CDR1 and CDR2: SNHLY and FYNNEI. This CDR3 is 16 amino acids long. V lost 7 bases, J lost 3 bases, and 8 bases stayed unmatched. The CDR3 DNA sequence: TGTGCCAGCAAACCGGGACAGGTCTACTATAATTCACCCCTCCACTTT. Translating it yields CASKPGQVYYNSPLHF.

The chain recombines TRBV14 with TRBJ2-1; the D gene is possibly TRBD2 (6 bases). V lost 5 bases and J 0 bases, leaving 11 bases between the germline ends. From germline, CDR1 is SGHDN and CDR2 FVKESK. This CDR3 spans 15 amino acids. CDR3 amino acids: CASSERENSYNEQFF. CDR3 bases: TGTGCCAGCAGCGAACGGGAGAACTCCTACAATGAGCAGTTCTTC.

The gene calls are TRBV3-1 (or the pseudogene TRBV3-2) and TRBJ2-5; TRBD1 aligns across 8 bases. CDR3 length: 13 amino acids. CDR1 and CDR2 from the germline V gene are LGHDT and YNNKEL (reference sequence). V trimming: 7 bases; J trimming: 5 bases; junction bases outside the gene matches: 6. This CDR3 reads CASIDRGRETQYF. The CDR3 nucleotides read TGTGCCAGCATCGACAGGGGCCGGGAGACCCAGTACTTC.

The chain carries TRBV7-2 and TRBJ2-5; 13 nucleotides agree with TRBD2. Germline assignment: CDR1 SGHTA and CDR2 FQGNSA. The J segment lost 7 bases and the V segment lost 1 base, leaving 9 bases of the junction unmatched. The length of the CDR3 is 17 residues. CDR3 DNA: TGTGCCAGCAGCTTAGGGCTGACTAGCGGGAGGCTGGGGACCCAGTACTTC. Protein product: CASSLGLTSGRLGTQYF.

This chain uses TRBV28 with TRBJ1-5; TRBD1 aligns across 7 bases. This CDR3 contains 14 residues. J was trimmed by 7 bases and V by 5 bases; bases with no gene match: 8. Germline CDR1 MDHEN, CDR2 SYDVKM. As DNA, the CDR3 is TGTGCCAGCAGTCAAACAGGGGAGCAACAGCCCCAGCATTTT. Translating gives CASSQTGEQQPQHF.

This chain connects TRBV27 to TRBJ2-7, with D maybe TRBD1 (6 bases). Trimming pared 6 bases from V and 2 bases from J, leaving 11 bases between. Germline CDR1 reads MNHEY; CDR2 reads SMNVEV (reference sequence). The length of the CDR3 is 13 residues. This chain's CDR3 is CASRWQGTYEQYF. For the CDR3, the DNA is TGTGCCAGCAGATGGCAGGGGACCTACGAGCAGTACTTC.

This clone came up a few times. The DNA of the CDR3 is TGCGCCAGCAGCTTCGGCGGGAACACCGGGGAGCTGTTTTTT. It yields the protein CASSFGGNTGELFF. This chain joins TRBV5-1 and TRBJ2-2, with D unclear. Looked up from germline, CDR1 is SGHRS and CDR2 is YFSETQ. V lost 2 bases, J lost 1 base, and 6 bases lay in between. The CDR3 length is 14 residues.

Comments on this clone: This same CDR3 is encoded by further DNA sequences in the sample. The chain has TRBV5-1 and TRBJ1-1; a possible D gene is TRBD1 (5 bases). The germline V gene encodes CDR1 SGHRS and CDR2 YFSETQ. Trimming removed 0 bases at V and 1 base at J, with 7 bases between. The CDR3 is made up of 14 amino acids. Here the CDR3 DNA reads TGCGCCAGCAGCTTGGTCGGGGGGAACACTGAAGCTTTCTTT. This sequence encodes CASSLVGGNTEAFF.

The chain is built from TRBV9 and TRBJ1-1; no definite D call. The germline V and J ends were trimmed by 2 bases and 3 bases, with 8 bases remaining between them. The CDR3 has 13 residues. CDR1 is SGDLS, CDR2 YYNGEE, per germline. The CDR3, as DNA: TGTGCCAGCAGCGTGGTAAGCGACACTGAAGCTTTCTTT. This encodes CASSVVSDTEAFF.

The rearrangement uses TRBV27 and TRBJ2-3; D is unresolved. Per the germline V gene, CDR1 is MNHEY and CDR2 is SMNVEV (reference sequence). V was trimmed by 2 bases and J by 2 bases, leaving 17 bases between them. The CDR3 spans 17 residues. CDR3 sequence reads: CASSLLAPGSPTDTQYF. In DNA form, the CDR3 reads TGTGCCAGCAGTTTACTTGCGCCCGGGTCCCCCACAGATACGCAGTATTTT.

The rearrangement links TRBV7-3 to TRBJ2-2; 7 nucleotides agree with TRBD1. The V and J ends lost 4 bases and 9 bases, in that order; junction bases with no gene match: 2. This CDR3 spans 12 amino acids. Germline CDR1 and CDR2: SGHTA and FQGTGA. This CDR3 reads CASSSTGRELFF. DNA of the CDR3: TGTGCCAGCAGCTCGACAGGGCGGGAGCTGTTTTTT.

The rearrangement links TRBV5-1 to TRBJ1-2; 8 bases map to TRBD1. CDR3 length: 14 amino acids. V dropped 4 bases and J dropped 2; count of bases not matched to a gene: 4. The germline V gene has CDR1 SGHRS and CDR2 YFSETQ. CDR3 in DNA: TGCGCCAGCAGCCGGGACAGGACCAACTATGGCTACACCTTC. Protein: CASSRDRTNYGYTF.

The V call is TRBV10-3, the J call TRBJ2-7; possible D gene TRBD1, 6 bases. V lost 4 bases to trimming and J lost 2 bases, with 15 bases between them. CDR3 length: 15 amino acids. CDR1 is ENHRY, CDR2 SYGVKD, per germline. CDR3 residues: CAISGAGTTAYEQYF. CDR3 nucleotides: TGTGCCATCAGTGGCGCTGGGACAACCGCCTACGAGCAGTACTTC.